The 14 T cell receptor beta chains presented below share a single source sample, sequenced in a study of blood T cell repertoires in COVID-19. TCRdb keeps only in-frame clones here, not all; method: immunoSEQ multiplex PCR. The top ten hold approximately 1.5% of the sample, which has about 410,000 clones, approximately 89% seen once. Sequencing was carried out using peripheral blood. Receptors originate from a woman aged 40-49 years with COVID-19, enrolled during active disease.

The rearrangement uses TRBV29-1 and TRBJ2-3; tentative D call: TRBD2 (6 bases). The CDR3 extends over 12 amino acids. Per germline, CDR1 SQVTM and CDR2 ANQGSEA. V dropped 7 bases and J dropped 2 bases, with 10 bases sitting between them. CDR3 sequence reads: CSAGLNTDTQYF. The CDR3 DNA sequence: TGCAGCGCGGGACTTAACACAGATACGCAGTATTTT.

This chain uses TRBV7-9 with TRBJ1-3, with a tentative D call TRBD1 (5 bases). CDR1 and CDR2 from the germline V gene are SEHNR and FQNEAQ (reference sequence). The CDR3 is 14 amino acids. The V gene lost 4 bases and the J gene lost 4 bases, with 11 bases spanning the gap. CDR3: CASSSQGPGNTIYF. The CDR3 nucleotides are TGTGCCAGCAGCTCCCAGGGCCCGGGAAACACCATATATTTT.

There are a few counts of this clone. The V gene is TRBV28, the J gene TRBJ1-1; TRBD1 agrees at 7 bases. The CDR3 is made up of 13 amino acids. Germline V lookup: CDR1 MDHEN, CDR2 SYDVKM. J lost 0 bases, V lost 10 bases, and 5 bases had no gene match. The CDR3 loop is CAILDRVNTEAFF. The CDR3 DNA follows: TGTGCCATCCTAGACAGGGTGAACACTGAAGCTTTCTTT.

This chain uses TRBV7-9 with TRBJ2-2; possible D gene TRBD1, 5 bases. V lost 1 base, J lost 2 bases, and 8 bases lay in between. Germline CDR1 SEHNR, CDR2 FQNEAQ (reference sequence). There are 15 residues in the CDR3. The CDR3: CASSLVRANTGELFF. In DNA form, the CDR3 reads TGTGCCAGCAGCTTAGTCAGGGCAAACACCGGGGAGCTGTTTTTT.

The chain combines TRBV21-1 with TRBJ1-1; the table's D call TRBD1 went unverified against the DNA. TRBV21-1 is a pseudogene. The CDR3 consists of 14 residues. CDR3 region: CASNRQGARAEAFF. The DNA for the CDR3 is TGTGCCAGCAACCGACAGGGGGCGAGGGCTGAAGCTTTCTTT.

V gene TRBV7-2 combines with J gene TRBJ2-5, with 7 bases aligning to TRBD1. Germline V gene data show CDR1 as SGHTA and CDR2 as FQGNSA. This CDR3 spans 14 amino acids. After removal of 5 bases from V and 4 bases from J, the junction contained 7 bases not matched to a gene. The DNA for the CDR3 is TGTGCCAGCAGCCGCAGACAGGGTGGAGAGACCCAGTACTTC. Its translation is CASSRRQGGETQYF.

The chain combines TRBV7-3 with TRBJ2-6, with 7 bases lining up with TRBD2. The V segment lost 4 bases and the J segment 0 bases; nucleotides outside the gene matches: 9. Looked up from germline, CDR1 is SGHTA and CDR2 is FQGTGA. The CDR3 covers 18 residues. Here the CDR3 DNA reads TGTGCCAGCAGCTCCCTCGGGAGGAGTCTCTCTGGGGCCAACGTCCTGACTTTC. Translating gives CASSSLGRSLSGANVLTF.

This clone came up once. The CDR3 DNA is TGTGCCAGCAGCACTACGGGGGGGACCGGGGAGCTGTTTTTT. It codes for CASSTTGGTGELFF. V gene TRBV11-2 combines with J gene TRBJ2-2; 8 bases are a match to TRBD2. CDR1 is SGHAT, CDR2 FQNNGV, per germline. The CDR3 runs 14 residues. V shed 5 bases and J 5 bases; nucleotides not matched to a gene: 4.

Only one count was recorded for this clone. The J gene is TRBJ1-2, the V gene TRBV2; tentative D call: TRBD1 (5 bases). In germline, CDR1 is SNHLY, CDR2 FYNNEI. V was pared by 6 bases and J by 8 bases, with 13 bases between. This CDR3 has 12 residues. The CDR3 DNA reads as TGTGCCAGCAGGCGGGGGGAGGAAGGCTACACCTTC. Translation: CASRRGEEGYTF. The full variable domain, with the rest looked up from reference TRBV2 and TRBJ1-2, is EPEVTQTPSHQVTQMGQEVILRCVPISNHLYFYWYRQILGQKVEFLVSFYNNEISEKSEIFDDQFSVERPDGSNFTLKIRSTKLEDSAMYFCASRRGEEGYTFGSGTRLTVV.

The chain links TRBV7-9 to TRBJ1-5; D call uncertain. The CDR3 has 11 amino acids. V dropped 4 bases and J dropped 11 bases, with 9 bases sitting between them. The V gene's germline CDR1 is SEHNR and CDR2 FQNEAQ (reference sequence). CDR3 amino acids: CASSSGVTQHF. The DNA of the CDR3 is TGTGCCAGCAGCTCCGGAGTTACCCAGCATTTT.

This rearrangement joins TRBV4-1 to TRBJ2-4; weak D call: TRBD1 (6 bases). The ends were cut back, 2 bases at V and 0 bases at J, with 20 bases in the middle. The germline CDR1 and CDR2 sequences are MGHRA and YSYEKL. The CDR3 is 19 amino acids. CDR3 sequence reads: CASSQLGRGGGEAKNIQYF. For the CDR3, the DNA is TGCGCCAGCAGCCAACTTGGCAGGGGCGGTGGCGAAGCCAAAAACATTCAGTACTTC.

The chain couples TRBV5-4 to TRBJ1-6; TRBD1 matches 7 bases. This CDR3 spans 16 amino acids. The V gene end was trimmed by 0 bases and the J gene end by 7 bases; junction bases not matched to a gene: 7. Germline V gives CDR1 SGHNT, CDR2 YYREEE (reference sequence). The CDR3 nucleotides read TGTGCCAGCAGCTTGGGCAGGGGGATGGAGAATTCACCCCTCCACTTT. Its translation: CASSLGRGMENSPLHF.

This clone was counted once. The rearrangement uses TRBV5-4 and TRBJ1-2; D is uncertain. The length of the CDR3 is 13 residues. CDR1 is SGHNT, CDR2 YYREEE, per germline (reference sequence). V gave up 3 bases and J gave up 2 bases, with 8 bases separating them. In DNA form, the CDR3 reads TGTGCCAGCAGCTCCCAGGTGAACTATGGCTACACCTTC. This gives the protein CASSSQVNYGYTF.

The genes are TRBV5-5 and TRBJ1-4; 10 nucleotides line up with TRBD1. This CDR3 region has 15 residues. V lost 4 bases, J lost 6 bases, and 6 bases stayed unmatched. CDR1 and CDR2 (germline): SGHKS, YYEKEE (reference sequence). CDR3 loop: CASSRSGTGDEKLFF. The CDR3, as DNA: TGTGCCAGCAGCCGCTCCGGGACAGGGGATGAAAAACTGTTTTTT.